This T cell receptor (beta chain) derives from a study of prognosis after radiotherapy for stage I lung cancer. The TCR beta CDR3 region was amplified from genomic DNA, with two rounds of multiplex PCR being used for the amplification. It was primers specific to each TRBV and TRBJ gene that first-round PCR used. TCRdb passed the multiplex PCR reads through MiXCR, listing each CDR3 protein once. Among some 19,000 distinct CDR3 sequences, 50% were seen once, and the ten largest hold over 25%. The sequencing used PBMCs, collected before or after stereotactic body radiation therapy (not recorded which). This TCR was recovered from a donor aged 50 or older with non-small cell lung cancer.

CDR3 nucleotides: TGTGCCAGCAGCCCCATTGGGGGTTGGACCGGGGAGCTGTTTTTT. This encodes CASSPIGGWTGELFF. The chain joins TRBV25-1 to TRBJ2-2; D could derive from TRBD1 or TRBD2 (5 bases each). CDR3 size: 15 residues. The germline V and J ends were trimmed by 6 bases and 5 bases, with 16 bases remaining between them. Germline-derived CDR1 and CDR2 are MGHDK and SYGVNS.